The 3 T cell receptor beta chains below come from one sample, sequenced in a study of T cells in women clearing cervical HPV infection. This table comes from immunoSEQ multiplex PCR, and its TCRdb copy is limited to in-frame clones, with some not included. The listing records roughly 40,000 clones. Sequencing input: blood buffy coat. Receptor source: a woman between 18 and 70 years old with a cervical HPV16 infection that either progressed to CIN3+ or cleared (not recorded which).

Points on this clone: The read terminates 3 residues ahead of where the CDR3 ends, so the germline J gene completes it. V usage is TRBV11-2 and J usage is TRBJ2-3, with unresolved D. V lost 1 base and J 0 bases, leaving 8 bases between the germline ends. Germline CDR1 reads SGHAT; CDR2 reads FQNNGV. CDR3 size: 15 residues. The CDR3 reads CASSLVAPSTDTQYF. CDR3 DNA (partial): TGTGCCAGCAGCTTAGTAGCTCCAAGCACAGATACG.

As regards this clone: The missing CDR3 end, 3 residues past where the read stops, is filled in from the germline J gene. The rearrangement links TRBV11-2 to TRBJ2-5, with TRBD1 matching 7 bases. Trimming at V came to 1 base and at J to 5 bases, leaving 7 bases not matched to a gene. The germline gives CDR1 SGHAT, CDR2 FQNNGV. The CDR3 is 15 amino acids. This chain's CDR3 is CASSLGGTVEETQYF. CDR3 DNA (partial): TGTGCCAGCAGCTTAGGGGGGACAGTTGAGGAGACC.

As for this clone: The read terminates 3 residues ahead of where the CDR3 ends, so the germline J gene completes it. V gene TRBV19 combines with J gene TRBJ2-7, with TRBD2 identical over 10 bases. CDR3 size: 14 residues. CDR1 is LNHDA, CDR2 SQIVND, per germline (reference sequence). With 1 base clipped from V and 4 bases from J, the junction kept 1 base outside the gene matches. The CDR3 loop reads CASSIVGLAYEQYF. Incomplete CDR3 DNA: TGTGCCAGTAGTATAGTGGGACTAGCGTACGAG.